These T cell receptor beta chains were read from a single sample in a study of shared clonotypes between healthy human individuals. Using immunoSEQ multiplex PCR, the repertoire was profiled, and TCRdb retains in-frame clones only, with some absent. Counted here are about 2.4 million clones, approximately 93% occurring once; the ten biggest clones make up around 0.4%. The specimen sequenced was naive CD4+ T cells from PBMCs. The receptors come from a man between 18 and 35 years old in good health. Some clones in this sample may be carry-over from other donors' samples. Each CDR3 is given with its conserved first and last residue. The D gene is left open where the match is weak. Not every row has a clone size; where given, it reads once, few, many or a size class.

size	V	D	J	DNA	CDR3
NA	TRBV28	TRBD2	TRBJ2-1	TGTGCCAGCAGTACCATAGCGGGAGCATCACGGAATGAGCAGTTCTTC	CASSTIAGASRNEQFF
NA	TRBV27	NA	TRBJ1-2	TGTGCCAGCAGTTTATGGATGGGCAGCTATGGCTACACCTTC	CASSLWMGSYGYTF
NA	TRBV20-1	NA	TRBJ1-3	TGCAGTGCCGCAGGGGGAAACACCATATATTTT	CSAAGGNTIYF
NA	TRBV5-1	NA	TRBJ2-3	TGCGCCAGCAGCCCGATCGAGTCTTGGGATACGCAGTATTTT	CASSPIESWDTQYF
once	TRBV28	NA	TRBJ1-1	TGTGCCAGCAGTGCATGGGTGAAAGCTTTCTTT	CASSAWVKAFF
NA	TRBV4-1	NA	TRBJ1-6	TGCGCCAGCAGCCCACCACGGTCTCTATGGGGAGACAATTCACCCCTCCACTTT	CASSPPRSLWGDNSPLHF
NA	TRBV7-2	NA	TRBJ1-5	TGTGCCAGCAGCTCGGAGGGGGGTCGGGACCAGCCCCAGCATTTT	CASSSEGGRDQPQHF
NA	TRBV6-6	TRBD1	TRBJ1-2	TGTGCCAGCAACTGGGGACAGGTTAACTATGGCTACACCTTC	CASNWGQVNYGYTF
NA	TRBV7-9	NA	TRBJ2-7	TGTGCCAGCAGCTTAGGGGGAGTACCTAACTACGAGCAGTACTTC	CASSLGGVPNYEQYF
NA	TRBV7-9	NA	TRBJ2-5	TGTGCCAGCAGCTTAAATCAGATCCAAGAGACCCAGTACTTC	CASSLNQIQETQYF
NA	TRBV19	NA	TRBJ2-5	TGTGCCAGTACCGAAACCTGGGGGCAGGCCCAGTACTTC	CASTETWGQAQYF
NA	TRBV6-1	NA	TRBJ2-2	TGTGCCACCTGGTGGTCGAACACCGGGGAGCTGTTTTTT	CATWWSNTGELFF
NA	TRBV18	TRBD1	TRBJ1-5	TGTGCCAGCTCGGAGGGACAGGGGGCTGGGCAGCCCCAGCATTTT	CASSEGQGAGQPQHF
NA	TRBV1	NA	TRBJ2-6	TGCACCAGCAGCCAGTCGGGGGCCGGTTCAGCGGCCAACGTCCTGACTTTC	CTSSQSGAGSAANVLTF
NA	TRBV18	NA	TRBJ1-1	TGTGCCAGCTCACTGGTACGGGTAAACACTGAAGCTTTCTTT	CASSLVRVNTEAFF
NA	TRBV13	NA	TRBJ2-1	TGTGCCAGCAGCTTCCGACACCACTCCTACAATGAGCAGTTCTTC	CASSFRHHSYNEQFF
NA	TRBV29-1	NA	TRBJ2-7	TGCAGCGTTGAAGATCGGGGGCGGAGGCCCCTGTCCTACGAGCAGTACTTC	CSVEDRGRRPLSYEQYF
few	TRBV28	NA	TRBJ1-2	TGTGCCACCCCACTGGCCGATAAGCAGGGTGGCTACACCTTC	CATPLADKQGGYTF
NA	TRBV19	NA	TRBJ1-5	TGTGCCAGTAGTATAAAGGGGCTGTCCCAGCATTTT	CASSIKGLSQHF
NA	TRBV18	TRBD1	TRBJ1-2	TGTGCCAGCTCATCGGACACAGGGGCCAACTATGGCTACACCTTC	CASSSDTGANYGYTF
NA	TRBV6-6	NA	TRBJ2-7	TGTGCCAGCACCCAAGCCCATTCCTACGAGCAGTACTTC	CASTQAHSYEQYF
NA	TRBV5-1	TRBD2	TRBJ2-5	TGCGCCAGCAGTCCAGCGGGGCAAGAGACCCAGTACTTC	CASSPAGQETQYF
NA	TRBV28	TRBD1	TRBJ2-7	TGTGCCAGCACCCTCGAACGGACAGGGGGCCTCTCCTACGAGCAGTACTTC	CASTLERTGGLSYEQYF
NA	TRBV5-1	TRBD1	TRBJ2-3	TGCGCCAGCAGCTCGGGACAGGGACCCGATACGCAGTATTTT	CASSSGQGPDTQYF
NA	TRBV5-1	TRBD2	TRBJ2-1	TGCGCCAGCAGCGCGGGACTAGCGGGAGGAAATGAGCAGTTCTTC	CASSAGLAGGNEQFF
NA	TRBV29-1	NA	TRBJ1-1	TGCAGCGTTCTCTTGGACACGCTTAACACTGAAGCTTTCTTT	CSVLLDTLNTEAFF
NA	TRBV10-3	TRBD2	TRBJ2-7	TGTGCCATCAGTGAGTTAGCGGGAGCCGACGAGCAGTACTTC	CAISELAGADEQYF
NA	TRBV30	NA	TRBJ2-4	TGTGCCTGGAGTGTAGGCAGTGCGTACATTCAGTACTTC	CAWSVGSAYIQYF
NA	TRBV10-1	NA	TRBJ2-3	TGCGCCAGCAGTGAGTCGAAAGATACGCAGTATTTT	CASSESKDTQYF
NA	TRBV7-9	TRBD2	TRBJ2-1	TGTGCCAGCAGCTTAGTGGTTAGCGGGGGGTTACAGTTCTTC	CASSLVVSGGLQFF
NA	TRBV20-1	NA	TRBJ2-5	TGCAGTGCTTCCCCCGGGGCCCAGTACTTC	CSASPGAQYF
NA	TRBV6-6	NA	TRBJ2-3	TGTGCCAGCACTAGGATCCCCGGGGGTGGCACAGATACGCAGTATTTT	CASTRIPGGGTDTQYF
NA	TRBV28	NA	TRBJ2-7	TGTGCCAGCAGTTCAGGTCACTTCGAGCAGTACTTC	CASSSGHFEQYF
NA	TRBV7-6	NA	TRBJ1-1	TGTGCCAGCAGCAACCCCTTCACGCGGGTGAAATACACTGAAGCTTTCTTT	CASSNPFTRVKYTEAFF
NA	TRBV19	NA	TRBJ1-1	TGTGCCAGTAGTATGAATTATTACGGGGATGACACTGAAGCTTTCTTT	CASSMNYYGDDTEAFF
NA	TRBV21-1	NA	TRBJ1-4	TGTGCCAGCTCTAGGGGCAGCAAAGCAACTAATGAAAAACTGTTTTTT	CASSRGSKATNEKLFF
once	TRBV18	TRBD2	TRBJ2-1	TGTGCCAGCTCACCACCGAGGCAACTAGCGGGACGACAAGAGTTCTTC	CASSPPRQLAGRQEFF
NA	TRBV2	TRBD1	TRBJ2-3	TGTGCCAGCAGGGGAACAGGGGCAGATACGCAGTATTTT	CASRGTGADTQYF
NA	TRBV28	NA	TRBJ1-1	TGTGCCAGCAGAACCTGGGGGGGTAAGGACACTGAAGCTTTCTTT	CASRTWGGKDTEAFF
NA	TRBV12-5	TRBD2	TRBJ2-7	TGTGCTAGTGGTTTGGAAGCGGGAAGGTCCCACGAGCAGTACTTC	CASGLEAGRSHEQYF
NA	TRBV10-3	NA	TRBJ1-1	TGTGCCATCAGGAAGGGGATGAACACTGAAGCTTTCTTT	CAIRKGMNTEAFF
NA	TRBV21-1	NA	TRBJ2-6	TGTGCCACCCGGAGGATAGGGCCCCTAGGCGTCCTGACTTTC	CATRRIGPLGVLTF
NA	TRBV13	NA	TRBJ1-1	TGTGCCAGCAGCAGAGACCTGGGAATGAACACTGAAGCTTTCTTT	CASSRDLGMNTEAFF
NA	TRBV29-1	TRBD1	TRBJ2-7	TGCAGCGCTGCGGACAGGGAAAACTACGAGCAGTACTTC	CSAADRENYEQYF
NA	TRBV28	TRBD2	TRBJ2-7	TGTGCCAGCAGGGCTAGCGGGAGTCCCCACGAGCAGTACTTC	CASRASGSPHEQYF
few	TRBV29-1	NA	TRBJ1-1	TGCAGCGTTGGTCGGGGATCGAGCCAGCGAACTGAAGCTTTCTTT	CSVGRGSSQRTEAFF
NA	TRBV29-1	TRBD1	TRBJ2-7	TGCAGCGTATCACTGGGTCGGGACAGGCGCGCCTACGAGCAGTACTTC	CSVSLGRDRRAYEQYF
NA	TRBV28	NA	TRBJ2-7	TGTGCCAGCAGGGGGGAATGGTACGAGCAGTACTTC	CASRGEWYEQYF
NA	TRBV7-3	TRBD2	TRBJ2-3	TGTGCCAGCAGCTCGGCTAGCGGGAGTCGTACAGATACGCAGTATTTT	CASSSASGSRTDTQYF
NA	TRBV5-4	TRBD1	TRBJ1-2	TGTGCCAGCAGCGCAGGACAGGGGTATGGCTACACCTTC	CASSAGQGYGYTF
NA	TRBV5-1	TRBD2	TRBJ2-1	TGCGCCAGCAGCTCCGGCCTGACTAGCGGGAGCGATGAGCAGTTCTTC	CASSSGLTSGSDEQFF
NA	TRBV18	NA	TRBJ2-1	TGTGCCAGCTCACCCCCCAGGGAGAGGTGGAGTGAGCAGTTCTTC	CASSPPRERWSEQFF
NA	TRBV6-1	TRBD2	TRBJ2-7	TGTGCCAGCAGTGAAGGGGGCGGGAGGGTTATACACGAGCAGTACTTC	CASSEGGGRVIHEQYF
few	TRBV5-1	NA	TRBJ2-3	TGCGCCAGCAGCTTTGGGGGAACTAGCACAGATACGCAGTATTTT	CASSFGGTSTDTQYF